Sequencing of this TCR beta chain was carried out in a study of T cell repertoires in cytomegalovirus infection. The overall study: Public TCR beta signatures marked donors with CMV infection and the matching HLA.

MiXCR, run by TCRdb on the reads, gives a single entry per CDR3 protein. Here the sample spans 310,000 or so distinct CDR3 sequences, roughly 26% being singletons. The germline CDR1 and CDR2 sequences are SGHTA and FQGNSA. J lost 4 bases, V lost 1 base, and 7 bases had no gene match. The CDR3 has 16 amino acids. The sample was PBMCs. This TCR was recovered from a human donor in good health (CMV status not recorded). Some clones in this sample may be carry-over from other donors' samples. The chain has TRBV7-2 and TRBJ2-7, with 10 nucleotides matching TRBD2. The CDR3 bases are TGTGCCAGCAGCTTAGTGACAGCGGGAGGGCTATACGAGCAGTACTTC. Amino acids: CASSLVTAGGLYEQYF.